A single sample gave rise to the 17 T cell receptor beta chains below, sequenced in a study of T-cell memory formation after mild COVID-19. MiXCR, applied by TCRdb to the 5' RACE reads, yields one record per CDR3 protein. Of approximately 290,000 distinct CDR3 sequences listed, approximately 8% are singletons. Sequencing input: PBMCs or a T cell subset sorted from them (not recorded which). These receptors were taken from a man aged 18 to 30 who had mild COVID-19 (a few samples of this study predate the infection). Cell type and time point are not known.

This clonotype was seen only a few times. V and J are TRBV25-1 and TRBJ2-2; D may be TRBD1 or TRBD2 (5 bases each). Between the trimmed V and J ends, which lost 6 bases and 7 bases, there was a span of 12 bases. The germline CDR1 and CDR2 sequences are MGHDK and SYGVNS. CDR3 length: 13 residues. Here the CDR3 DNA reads TGTGCCAGCAGACGAGGGGAAGGCGGGGAGCTGTTTTTT. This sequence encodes CASRRGEGGELFF.

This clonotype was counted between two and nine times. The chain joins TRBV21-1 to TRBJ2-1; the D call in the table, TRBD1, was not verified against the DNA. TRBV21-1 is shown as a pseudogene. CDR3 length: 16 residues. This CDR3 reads CASSKKGASSYNEQFF. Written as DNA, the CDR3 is TGTGCCAGCAGCAAAAAGGGCGCAAGCTCCTACAATGAGCAGTTCTTC.

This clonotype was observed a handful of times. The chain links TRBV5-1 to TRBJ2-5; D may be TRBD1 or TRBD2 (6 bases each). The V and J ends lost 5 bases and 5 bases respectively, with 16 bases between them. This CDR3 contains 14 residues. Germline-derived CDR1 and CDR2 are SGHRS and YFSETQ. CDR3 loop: CASRTGGGLETQYF. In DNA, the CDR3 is TGCGCCAGCAGGACAGGAGGGGGGTTGGAGACCCAGTACTTC. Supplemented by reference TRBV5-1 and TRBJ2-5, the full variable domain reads KAGVTQTPRYLIKTRGQQVTLSCSPISGHRSVSWYQQTPGQGLQFLFEYFSETQRNKGNFPGRFSGRQFSNSRSEMNVSTLELGDSALYLCASRTGGGLETQYFGPGTRLLVL.

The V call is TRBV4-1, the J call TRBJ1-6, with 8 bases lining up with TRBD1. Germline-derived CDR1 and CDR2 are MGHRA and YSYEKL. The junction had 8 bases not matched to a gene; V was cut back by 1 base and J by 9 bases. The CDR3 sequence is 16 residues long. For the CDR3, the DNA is TGCGCCAGCAGCCAAGGGCTGACAGGGGAGGGTTCACCCCTCCACTTT. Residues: CASSQGLTGEGSPLHF.

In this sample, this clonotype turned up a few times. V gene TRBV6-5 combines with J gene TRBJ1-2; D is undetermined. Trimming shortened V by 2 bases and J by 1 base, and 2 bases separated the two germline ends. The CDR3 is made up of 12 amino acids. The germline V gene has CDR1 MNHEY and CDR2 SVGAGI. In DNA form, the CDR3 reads TGTGCCAGCAGTTACAATAACTATGGCTACACCTTC. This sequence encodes CASSYNNYGYTF.

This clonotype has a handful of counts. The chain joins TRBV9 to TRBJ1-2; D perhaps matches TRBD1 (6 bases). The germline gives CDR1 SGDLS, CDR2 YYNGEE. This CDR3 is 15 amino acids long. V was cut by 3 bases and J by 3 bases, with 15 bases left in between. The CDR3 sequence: CASSGGGFRDYGYTF. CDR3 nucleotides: TGTGCCAGCAGCGGAGGGGGGTTTAGAGACTATGGCTACACCTTC.

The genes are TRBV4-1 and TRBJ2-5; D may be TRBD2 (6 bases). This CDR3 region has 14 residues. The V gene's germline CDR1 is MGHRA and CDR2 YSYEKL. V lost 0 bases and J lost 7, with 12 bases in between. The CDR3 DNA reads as TGCGCCAGCAGCCAAGAGAGGCGGGGCGGGACCCAGTACTTC. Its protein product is CASSQERRGGTQYF.

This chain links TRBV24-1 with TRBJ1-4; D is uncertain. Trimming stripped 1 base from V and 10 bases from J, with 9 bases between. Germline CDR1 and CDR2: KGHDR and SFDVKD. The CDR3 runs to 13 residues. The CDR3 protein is CATSDFTEGKLFF. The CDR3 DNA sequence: TGTGCCACCAGTGATTTTACAGAGGGAAAACTGTTTTTT.

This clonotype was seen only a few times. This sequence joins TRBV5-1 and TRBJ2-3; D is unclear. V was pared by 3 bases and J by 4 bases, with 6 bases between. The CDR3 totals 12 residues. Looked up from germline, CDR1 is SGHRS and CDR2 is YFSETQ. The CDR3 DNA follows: TGCGCCAGCAGCTCCCCCCCAGATACGCAGTATTTT. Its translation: CASSSPPDTQYF.

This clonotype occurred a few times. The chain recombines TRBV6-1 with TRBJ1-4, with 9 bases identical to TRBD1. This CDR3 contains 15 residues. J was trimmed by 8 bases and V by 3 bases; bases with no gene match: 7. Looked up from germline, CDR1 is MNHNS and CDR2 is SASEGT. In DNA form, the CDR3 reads TGTGCCAGCAGTGACTCGGGACAGGGAGGAGAAAAACTGTTTTTT. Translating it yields CASSDSGQGGEKLFF.

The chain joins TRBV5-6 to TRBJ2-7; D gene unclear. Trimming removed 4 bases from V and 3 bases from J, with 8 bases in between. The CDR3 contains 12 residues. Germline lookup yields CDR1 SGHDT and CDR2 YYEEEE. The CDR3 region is CASSPVRYEQYV. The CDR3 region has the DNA TGTGCCAGCAGCCCGGTCCGCTACGAGCAGTACGTC.

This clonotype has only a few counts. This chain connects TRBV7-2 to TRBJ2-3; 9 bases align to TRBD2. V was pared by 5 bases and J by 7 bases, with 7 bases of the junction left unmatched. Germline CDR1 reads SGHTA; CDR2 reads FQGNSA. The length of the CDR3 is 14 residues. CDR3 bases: TGTGCCAGCAGCAATCGGACTAGCGCACATACGCAGTATTTT. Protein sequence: CASSNRTSAHTQYF.

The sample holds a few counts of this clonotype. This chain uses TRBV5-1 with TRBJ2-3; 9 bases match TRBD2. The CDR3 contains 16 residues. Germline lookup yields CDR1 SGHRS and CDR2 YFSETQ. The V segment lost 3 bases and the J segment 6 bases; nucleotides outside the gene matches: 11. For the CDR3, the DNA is TGCGCCAGCAGCTCGACTAGCGGAGCACAGGCGGATACGCAGTATTTT. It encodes CASSSTSGAQADTQYF.

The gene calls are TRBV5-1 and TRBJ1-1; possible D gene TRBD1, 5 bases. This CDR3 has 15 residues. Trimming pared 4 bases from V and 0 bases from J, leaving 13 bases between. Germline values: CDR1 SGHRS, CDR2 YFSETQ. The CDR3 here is CASSSWGRMNTEAFF. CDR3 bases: TGCGCCAGCAGCAGTTGGGGGAGGATGAACACTGAAGCTTTCTTT.

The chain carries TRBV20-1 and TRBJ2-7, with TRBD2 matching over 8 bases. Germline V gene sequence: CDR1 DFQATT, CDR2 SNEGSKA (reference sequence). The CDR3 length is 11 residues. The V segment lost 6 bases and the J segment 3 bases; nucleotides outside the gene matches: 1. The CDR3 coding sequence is TGCAGTGCGGGGACTAGCTACGAGCAGTACGTC. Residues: CSAGTSYEQYV.

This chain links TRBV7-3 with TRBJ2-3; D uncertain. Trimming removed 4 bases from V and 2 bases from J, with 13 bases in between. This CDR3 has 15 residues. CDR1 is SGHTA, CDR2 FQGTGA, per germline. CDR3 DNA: TGTGCCAGCAGCTCCCTCCGTCCTTACACAGATACGCAGTATTTT. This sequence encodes CASSSLRPYTDTQYF.

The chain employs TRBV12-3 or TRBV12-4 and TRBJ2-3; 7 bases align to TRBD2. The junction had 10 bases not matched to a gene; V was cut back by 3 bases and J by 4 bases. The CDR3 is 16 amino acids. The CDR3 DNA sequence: TGTGCCAGCAGTTTGCTCGGCGGGGGTAGCCCAGATACGCAGTATTTT. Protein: CASSLLGGGSPDTQYF.